This TCR beta chain derives from a study of T cells in Graves' hyperthyroidism and ophthalmopathy. Exclusions: uncontrolled infection, other autoimmune disease, pregnancy, lactation. Researchers took RNA transcripts and amplified the TCR beta CDR3 regions from them. HTBI primers drove first-round RT-PCR of the TCR CDR3. TCRdb itself ran the multiplex PCR reads through MiXCR, one entry per CDR3 protein. The sample lists 200,000 or so distinct CDR3 sequences, around 16% occurring once. Material for sequencing was blood. This TCR derives from a woman aged 50 to 60 with Graves' hyperthyroidism.

The CDR3 loop reads CSVEDKRQGVVSYTF. CDR3 DNA: TGCAGCGTTGAAGATAAGCGACAGGGGGTAGTAAGCTACACCTTC. V is TRBV29-1 and J is TRBJ1-2; 9 nucleotides match TRBD1. V shed 0 bases and J 9 bases; nucleotides not matched to a gene: 11. This CDR3 region has 15 residues. Per germline, CDR1 SQVTM and CDR2 ANQGSEA.